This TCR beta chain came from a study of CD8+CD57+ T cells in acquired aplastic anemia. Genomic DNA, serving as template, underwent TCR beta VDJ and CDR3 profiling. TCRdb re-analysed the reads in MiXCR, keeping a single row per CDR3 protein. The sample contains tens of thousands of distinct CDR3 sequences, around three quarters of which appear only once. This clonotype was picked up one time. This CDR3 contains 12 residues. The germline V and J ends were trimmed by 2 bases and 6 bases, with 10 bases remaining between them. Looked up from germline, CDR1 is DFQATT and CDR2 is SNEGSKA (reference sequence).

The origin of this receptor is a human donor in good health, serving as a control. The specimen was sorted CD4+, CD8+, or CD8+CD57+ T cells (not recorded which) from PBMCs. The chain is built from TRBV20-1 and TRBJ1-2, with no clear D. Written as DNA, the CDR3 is TGCAGTGCTAGATGGGGAGGGCATGGCTACACCTTC. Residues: CSARWGGHGYTF.